Listed here is a single T cell receptor (beta chain). What it recognizes is unknown. The time point: newly diagnosed GD, antithyroid drugs for less than 3 months. From RNA extracted from PBMCs, the TCR library was made. This entry is derived from a study of regulatory T cells in long-lasting Graves disease. In the study overall: Graves' patients (newly diagnosed) had been on antithyroid drugs under 3 months.

Germline values: CDR1 DFQATT, CDR2 SNEGSKA (reference sequence). The CDR3 runs to 14 residues. After removal of 5 bases from V and 1 base from J, the junction contained 3 bases not matched to a gene. Whole-study results and caveats: Less diverse TCR repertoires were seen in persistent Graves' patients than in newly diagnosed ones. New patients shared 950 to 1,000 public clonotypes, fewer than the 2,500 to 3,000 shared by persistent patients.

iRepertoire HTBI primers and Arm-PCR of CDR3 regions built TCR beta libraries. TCRdb processed the multiplex PCR reads anew with MiXCR; each CDR3 protein has one entry. The repertoire holds around 330,000 distinct CDR3 sequences, with about a sixth as singletons. Sequencing was performed on peripheral blood mononuclear cells (PBMCs), taken at new diagnosis, from a patient treated with antithyroid drugs. The chain uses TRBV20-1 and TRBJ2-1; 9 nucleotides align to TRBD2. This clonotype was sampled from a female donor with Graves disease. This CDR3 is CSALSGRSYNEQFF. The CDR3 DNA reads as TGCAGTGCTTTGAGCGGGAGGTCCTACAATGAGCAGTTCTTC.